Listed below are T cell receptor beta chains from one sample, sequenced in a study of T-cell memory formation after mild COVID-19. TCRdb processed the 5' RACE reads anew with MiXCR; each CDR3 protein has one entry. This sample has around 200,000 distinct CDR3 sequences; approximately 30% occur once, and the top ten carry 10% to 12%. Input material: PBMCs or a T cell subset sorted from them (not recorded which). These receptors were taken from an adult woman who had mild COVID-19 (a few samples of this study predate the infection). Cell type and time point are not known. CDR3s include the opening cysteine and the closing phenylalanine or tryptophan. D genes are given only for firm matches. Some rows have no size entry. The others give once, few or many, or a class for an expanded clone.

size,V,J,D,DNA,CDR3
NA,TRBV4-1,TRBJ2-7,NA,TGCGCCAGCAGCCAATTCGGGCGAGAAGAGCAGTACTTC,CASSQFGREEQYF
few,TRBV5-1,TRBJ1-1,NA,TGCGCCAGCAGCTCTCCTGACCGGTGGAACACTGAAGCTTTCTTT,CASSSPDRWNTEAFF
NA,TRBV5-1,TRBJ1-6,TRBD1,TGCGCCAGCAGCTTCCACGACAGGGTAAACCCAACGAATAATTCACCCCTCCACTTT,CASSFHDRVNPTNNSPLHF
once,TRBV6-1,TRBJ1-1,NA,TGTGCCAGCCCCCGGGGCAGGGGAATTAACACTGAAGCTTTCTTT,CASPRGRGINTEAFF
few,TRBV18,TRBJ2-2,TRBD2,TGTGCCAGCTCATCCCGACTAGCGGACTACACCGGGGAGCTGTTTTTT,CASSSRLADYTGELFF
NA,TRBV20-1,TRBJ1-1,NA,TGCAGTGCTAGAGATATTAAAGAGGTAGCTGAAGCTTTCTTT,CSARDIKEVAEAFF
few,TRBV10-2,TRBJ2-3,TRBD2,TGCGCCAGCACCGGGACTAGCTCTAGAGATACGCAGTATTTT,CASTGTSSRDTQYF
NA,TRBV5-4,TRBJ2-1,NA,TGCGCCAGCAGGAGGGAGACCTACAATGAGCAGTTCTTC,CASRRETYNEQFF
NA,TRBV3-1,TRBJ1-1,NA,TGTGCCAGCAGCCTGGGGGGGGCAAGTGAAGCTTTCTTT,CASSLGGASEAFF
NA,TRBV10-3,TRBJ1-2,NA,TGTGCCATCAGCCGGGACGTCGGTGGGGCCTATGGCTACACCTTC,CAISRDVGGAYGYTF
few,TRBV19,TRBJ1-5,NA,TGTGCCAGTAGCCCGGGCGCAGGGCCCCAGCATTTT,CASSPGAGPQHF
NA,TRBV7-2,TRBJ1-2,TRBD1,TGTGCCAGCAGCTTAGTACCGGGACAGGGGGCCTACACCTTC,CASSLVPGQGAYTF
NA,TRBV12-5,TRBJ2-5,TRBD2,TGTGCTAGTGGAACGAGCGGGGGGGCAGAGACCCAGTACTTC,CASGTSGGAETQYF
few,TRBV29-1,TRBJ2-7,TRBD2,TGCAGCGTTGTGGCTAGCGGGAGGAGTGAGCAGTACTTC,CSVVASGRSEQYF
NA,TRBV4-3,TRBJ1-4,TRBD1,TGCGCCAGCAGCCAAGCTCAGGGGGGGACTAATGAAAAACTGTTTTTT,CASSQAQGGTNEKLFF
few,TRBV5-1,TRBJ2-3,TRBD1,TGCGCCAGCAGCTGGGGGACAGGGGAGACAGATACGCAGTATTTT,CASSWGTGETDTQYF
few,TRBV20-1,TRBJ2-7,TRBD2,TGCAGTGCTCCTATTAGCGGGACATTGCCGTCCTACGAGCAGTACTTC,CSAPISGTLPSYEQYF